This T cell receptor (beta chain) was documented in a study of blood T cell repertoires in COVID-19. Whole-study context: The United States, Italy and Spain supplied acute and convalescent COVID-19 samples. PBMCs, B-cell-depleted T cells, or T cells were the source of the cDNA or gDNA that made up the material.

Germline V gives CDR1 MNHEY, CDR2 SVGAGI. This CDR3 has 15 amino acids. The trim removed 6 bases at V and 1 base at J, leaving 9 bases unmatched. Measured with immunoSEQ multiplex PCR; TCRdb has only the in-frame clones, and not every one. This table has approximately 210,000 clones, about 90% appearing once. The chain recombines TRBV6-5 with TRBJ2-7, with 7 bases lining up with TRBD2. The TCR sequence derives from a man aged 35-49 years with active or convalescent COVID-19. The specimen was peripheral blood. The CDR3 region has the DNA TGTGCCAGCAGCTCATCGTCGGGAGGATCCTACGAGCAGTACTTC. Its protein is CASSSSSGGSYEQYF.